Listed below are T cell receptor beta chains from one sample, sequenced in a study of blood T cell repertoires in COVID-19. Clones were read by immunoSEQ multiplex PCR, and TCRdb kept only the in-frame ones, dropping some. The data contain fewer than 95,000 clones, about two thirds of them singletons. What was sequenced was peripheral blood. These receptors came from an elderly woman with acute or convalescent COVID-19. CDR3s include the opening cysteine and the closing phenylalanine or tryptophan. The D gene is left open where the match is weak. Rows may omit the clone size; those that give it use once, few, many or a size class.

cdr3_nt: TGTGCCAGCAGCTCCACTCCCCAGGCCGGAGGGTACAATGAGCAGTTCTTC
cdr3_aa: CASSSTPQAGGYNEQFF
d_call: NA
clone_size: few
j_call: TRBJ2-1
v_call: TRBV11-2

cdr3_nt: TGCGCCAGCAGCCCTGGGCGGGAAAACTTTGAGCCCCAGCATTTT
cdr3_aa: CASSPGRENFEPQHF
d_call: NA
clone_size: once
j_call: TRBJ1-5
v_call: TRBV5-1

cdr3_nt: TGTGCCAGCAGCCTCCACCGACAGGGCGATTCTGGAAACACCATATATTTT
cdr3_aa: CASSLHRQGDSGNTIYF
d_call: TRBD1
clone_size: few
j_call: TRBJ1-3
v_call: TRBV9

cdr3_nt: TGTGCCAGCAGTGACTGGGACACCGTGAACACTGAAGCTTTCTTT
cdr3_aa: CASSDWDTVNTEAFF
d_call: NA
clone_size: once
j_call: TRBJ1-1
v_call: TRBV25-1

cdr3_nt: TGTGCCATCAGTGAGTCCGGTTGGACAGGGGACAACTATGGCTACACCTTC
cdr3_aa: CAISESGWTGDNYGYTF
d_call: TRBD1
clone_size: NA
j_call: TRBJ1-2
v_call: TRBV10-3

cdr3_nt: TGTGCCAGCAGCCCCGGGACTAGCGGGGGGCACACAGATACGCAGTATTTT
cdr3_aa: CASSPGTSGGHTDTQYF
d_call: TRBD2
clone_size: NA
j_call: TRBJ2-3
v_call: TRBV7-9

cdr3_nt: TGTGCCAGCAGCGGGCCCGCAAGGGAGGGCTACACCTTC
cdr3_aa: CASSGPAREGYTF
d_call: NA
clone_size: NA
j_call: TRBJ1-2
v_call: TRBV7-9

cdr3_nt: TGCGCCAGCAGCTTGGGAGGGATTGTCGGAGAGACCCAGTACTTC
cdr3_aa: CASSLGGIVGETQYF
d_call: NA
clone_size: NA
j_call: TRBJ2-5
v_call: TRBV5-1

cdr3_nt: TGTGCCAGCAGCTTGGACAGGGGGGTCTACAATGAGCAGTTCTTC
cdr3_aa: CASSLDRGVYNEQFF
d_call: TRBD1
clone_size: NA
j_call: TRBJ2-1
v_call: TRBV5-4

cdr3_nt: TGTGCCAGCAACTCTAACCAGCCCCAGCATTTT
cdr3_aa: CASNSNQPQHF
d_call: NA
clone_size: NA
j_call: TRBJ1-5
v_call: TRBV12-3/TRBV12-4

cdr3_nt: TGTGCCAGCAGCTTAGAAATCTCCCTCGGGACGCAGTATTTT
cdr3_aa: CASSLEISLGTQYF
d_call: NA
clone_size: NA
j_call: TRBJ2-3
v_call: TRBV7-8

cdr3_nt: TGCAGCGTTTCCGTGAGCTCTGGAAACACCATATATTTT
cdr3_aa: CSVSVSSGNTIYF
d_call: NA
clone_size: NA
j_call: TRBJ1-3
v_call: TRBV29-1

cdr3_nt: TGTGCCAGCTCACCTAGCAGGGGAGAGACCCAGTACTTC
cdr3_aa: CASSPSRGETQYF
d_call: NA
clone_size: NA
j_call: TRBJ2-5
v_call: TRBV18

cdr3_nt: TGTGCCAGCAGCCCCTCTTTAGGGGAAGCAGATACGCAGTATTTT
cdr3_aa: CASSPSLGEADTQYF
d_call: NA
clone_size: NA
j_call: TRBJ2-3
v_call: TRBV7-3

cdr3_nt: TGTGCCAGCAGCTTAGCGACAGGCCTTAACTATGGCTACACCTTC
cdr3_aa: CASSLATGLNYGYTF
d_call: NA
clone_size: NA
j_call: TRBJ1-2
v_call: TRBV7-6

cdr3_nt: TGTGCCAGCAGCTTAAGCGACAGCTCCTACGAGCAGTACTTC
cdr3_aa: CASSLSDSSYEQYF
d_call: NA
clone_size: NA
j_call: TRBJ2-7
v_call: TRBV7-3

cdr3_nt: TGTGCCAGCAGCTTAGGCGTCACCGGGGAGCTGTTTTTT
cdr3_aa: CASSLGVTGELFF
d_call: NA
clone_size: NA
j_call: TRBJ2-2
v_call: TRBV13

cdr3_nt: TGTGCCAGCAGGCGCGGGACAGTTAACACCGGGGAGCTGTTTTTT
cdr3_aa: CASRRGTVNTGELFF
d_call: NA
clone_size: NA
j_call: TRBJ2-2
v_call: TRBV6-5

cdr3_nt: TGTGCCACCAGCAGACCGAGAGATACGCAGTATTTT
cdr3_aa: CATSRPRDTQYF
d_call: NA
clone_size: NA
j_call: TRBJ2-3
v_call: TRBV15

cdr3_nt: TGTGCCAGTACCCCCGGGGGACCCGCGACAATTTTGTATGGCTACACCTTC
cdr3_aa: CASTPGGPATILYGYTF
d_call: NA
clone_size: NA
j_call: TRBJ1-2
v_call: TRBV19

cdr3_nt: TGTGCCAGCAGCGTCAAGGGACTCGCTAGCACAGATACGCAGTATTTT
cdr3_aa: CASSVKGLASTDTQYF
d_call: NA
clone_size: NA
j_call: TRBJ2-3
v_call: TRBV9

cdr3_nt: TGTGCCAGCAGGGGGGACAGCTCCTACGAGCAGTACTTC
cdr3_aa: CASRGDSSYEQYF
d_call: TRBD1
clone_size: NA
j_call: TRBJ2-7
v_call: TRBV2

cdr3_nt: TGCGCCAGCAGCTTCAACCTAAACACTGAAGCTTTCTTT
cdr3_aa: CASSFNLNTEAFF
d_call: NA
clone_size: NA
j_call: TRBJ1-1
v_call: TRBV5-1

cdr3_nt: TGTGCCATTAAAATCGATCGACAGGCGCGGAGGAGTGAGCAGTTCTTC
cdr3_aa: CAIKIDRQARRSEQFF
d_call: NA
clone_size: many
j_call: TRBJ2-1
v_call: TRBV2

cdr3_nt: TGTACTTGCGGGACCCCAGGAAGAACAGATACGCAGTATTTT
cdr3_aa: CTCGTPGRTDTQYF
d_call: NA
clone_size: NA
j_call: TRBJ2-3
v_call: TRBV28

cdr3_nt: TGTGCCAGCGGGTTGGGGCAATCTCTCGGCGGCTACACCTTC
cdr3_aa: CASGLGQSLGGYTF
d_call: NA
clone_size: few
j_call: TRBJ1-2
v_call: TRBV3-1/TRBV3-2

cdr3_nt: TGTGCCAGCAGCCTGACAGGGGGTAGGACTGAAGCTTTCTTT
cdr3_aa: CASSLTGGRTEAFF
d_call: TRBD1
clone_size: NA
j_call: TRBJ1-1
v_call: TRBV6-1

cdr3_nt: TGCGCCAGCAGCTTGGGGACAGGGGATCAGCCCCAGCATTTT
cdr3_aa: CASSLGTGDQPQHF
d_call: TRBD1
clone_size: NA
j_call: TRBJ1-5
v_call: TRBV5-1

cdr3_nt: TGTGCCTGGAGTTTCTCGGGACTCTTGAACACTGAAGCTTTCTTT
cdr3_aa: CAWSFSGLLNTEAFF
d_call: NA
clone_size: NA
j_call: TRBJ1-1
v_call: TRBV30

cdr3_nt: TGTGCCTTAACTAGCGGGGGGGCCGTTGAGCAGTTCTTC
cdr3_aa: CALTSGGAVEQFF
d_call: TRBD2
clone_size: NA
j_call: TRBJ2-1
v_call: TRBV6-5

cdr3_nt: TGTGCCAGCATGGGACAGCTGAATGAAAAACTGTTTTTT
cdr3_aa: CASMGQLNEKLFF
d_call: TRBD1
clone_size: NA
j_call: TRBJ1-4
v_call: TRBV6-5

cdr3_nt: TGTGCCTGGGTCCAGACAGCGCCTAAGGGGCAGTTCTTC
cdr3_aa: CAWVQTAPKGQFF
d_call: NA
clone_size: NA
j_call: TRBJ2-1
v_call: TRBV30

cdr3_nt: TGTGCCAGCAGCTTGGCCTTAAACTCTGGAAACACCATATATTTT
cdr3_aa: CASSLALNSGNTIYF
d_call: NA
clone_size: NA
j_call: TRBJ1-3
v_call: TRBV5-6

cdr3_nt: NA
cdr3_aa: CASSSSGGEVTQYF
d_call: NA
clone_size: NA
j_call: TRBJ2-5
v_call: TRBV6-2/TRBV6-3

cdr3_nt: TGTGCCAGCAGCTTCGCAGGGGGTAACATTCAGTACTTC
cdr3_aa: CASSFAGGNIQYF
d_call: TRBD1
clone_size: NA
j_call: TRBJ2-4
v_call: TRBV5-4

cdr3_nt: TGCGCCAGCAGCGCACAGGAGGGTCAGCCCCAGCATTTT
cdr3_aa: CASSAQEGQPQHF
d_call: NA
clone_size: NA
j_call: TRBJ1-5
v_call: TRBV4-3

cdr3_nt: TGTGCCAGCAGCTTGATGAGGGGGCGAGATGGCTACACCTTC
cdr3_aa: CASSLMRGRDGYTF
d_call: TRBD1
clone_size: NA
j_call: TRBJ1-2
v_call: TRBV11-2